These 16 T cell receptor beta chains originate from one sample sequenced in a study of T cell clonality in common variable immunodeficiency. Using immunoSEQ multiplex PCR, the repertoire was profiled, and TCRdb retains in-frame clones only, with some absent. The sample includes approximately 57,000 clones, none of them occurring once. Sequencing input: peripheral blood mononuclear cells. Source of these receptors: a person between 18 and 75 years old in good health.

This clone was seen ten or more times. The read ends 3 residues shy of where the CDR3 ends; the end is completed using the germline J gene. The rearrangement joins TRBV10-1 to TRBJ2-5; 9 nucleotides align to TRBD1. The CDR3 loop spans 15 amino acids. V dropped 8 bases and J dropped 5; count of bases not matched to a gene: 12. Germline CDR1 is WNHNN and CDR2 is SYGVQD (reference sequence). Partial CDR3 DNA: TGCGCCAGCTCCTCCGGACAGGGGCGTGTGGAGACC. This codes for CASSSGQGRVET. The entire CDR3 reads CASSSGQGRVETQYF.

This clone was seen many times. The CDR3 extends 3 residues past the end of the read, so its final part is completed from the germline J gene. This chain connects TRBV4-2 to TRBJ2-2; D is possibly TRBD1 (6 bases). The length of the CDR3 is 14 residues. CDR1 LGHNA and CDR2 YNFKEQ come from the germline V gene. CDR3: CASSQLRGGEKLFF. The covered CDR3 bases are TGTGCCAGCAGCCAGCTCAGGGGTGGGGAAAAG.

This clone has at least ten counts. The read ends 3 residues early relative to the CDR3; the germline J gene fills the gap. V is TRBV20-1 and J is TRBJ2-2; no firm D call. CDR3 length: 13 amino acids. V was shortened by 3 bases and J by 5 bases, with 10 bases between the two germline ends. The germline V gene encodes CDR1 DFQATT and CDR2 SNEGSKA (reference sequence). CDR3 DNA, as far as it was read: TGCAGTGCTAGGCAGGAGCCTACCGGGGAG. It translates to CSARQEPTGE. The full CDR3 protein reads CSARQEPTGELFF.

Many counts were recorded for this clone. The read finishes 3 residues shy of the CDR3 end, and the germline J gene is used to complete it. This chain connects TRBV18 to TRBJ1-1; D is possibly TRBD1 (5 bases). The V gene lost 6 bases and the J gene lost 1 base, with 9 bases spanning the gap. Germline loops: CDR1 KGHSH, CDR2 LQKENI. CDR3 length: 13 amino acids. The covered CDR3 bases are TGTGCCAGCTCCCAGGGCCAGAACACTGAA. This gives the protein CASSQGQNTE. The whole CDR3 protein is CASSQGQNTEAFF.

This clone was seen at least ten times. The read stops 3 residues short of the end of the CDR3; the missing end is completed from the germline J gene. This sequence joins TRBV4-1 and TRBJ2-2; 13 bases map to TRBD2. The V gene's germline CDR1 is MGHRA and CDR2 YSYEKL. Unmatched junction bases numbered 5, after V lost 2 bases and J lost 2 bases. This CDR3 is built from 18 residues. The sequenced CDR3 bases are TGCGCCAGCAGCCAAAGAAGGACTAGCGGGGGTAACACCGGGGAG. Residues: CASSQRRTSGGNTGE. The whole CDR3 sequence reads CASSQRRTSGGNTGELFF.

There are many counts of this clone. The read halts 3 residues ahead of the CDR3 end, with the missing end drawn from the germline J gene. This rearrangement joins TRBV27 to TRBJ2-5, with 8 bases matching TRBD2. Germline-derived CDR1 and CDR2 are MNHEY and SMNVEV (reference sequence). The V and J ends lost 4 bases and 5 bases, in that order; junction bases with no gene match: 9. This CDR3 region has 15 residues. CDR3: CASSSAVGGRETQYF. Partial CDR3 DNA: TGTGCCAGCAGTTCCGCCGTGGGCGGGAGGGAGACC.

This clone was seen repeatedly, ten times or more. The read ends 3 residues before the CDR3 terminus; that terminus is restored from the germline J gene. This sequence joins TRBV20-1 and TRBJ1-5, with D uncertain. Germline assignment: CDR1 DFQATT and CDR2 SNEGSKA (reference sequence). CDR3 size: 12 residues. V was pared by 6 bases and J by 4 bases, with 10 bases between. The CDR3 sequence: CSAGYSNQPQHF. The sequenced CDR3 bases are TGCAGTGCCGGGTACTCAAATCAGCCC.

This clone was seen many times. The read ends 3 residues before the CDR3 terminus; that terminus is restored from the germline J gene. The rearrangement joins TRBV5-4 to TRBJ2-2; no definite D call. The CDR3 length is 15 residues. CDR1 is SGHNT, CDR2 YYREEE, per germline (reference sequence). Trimming left V 1 base short and J 6 bases short, with 13 bases between. The CDR3 DNA, read in part, is TGTGCCAGCAGCTTGCCGCAAGGCCCCGCCGGGGAG. Protein product: CASSLPQGPAGE. The whole CDR3 reads CASSLPQGPAGELFF.

This clone was observed many times. The CDR3 end falls 3 residues outside the read, so it is completed with the germline J gene. The chain carries TRBV12-3 or TRBV12-4 and TRBJ2-6; TRBD1 aligns across 8 bases. The CDR3 contains 17 residues. The ends lost 6 bases at V and 3 bases at J; junction bases unmatched: 10. The CDR3 loop is CASSPGRGQLGANVLTF. The part of the CDR3 DNA that was read is TGTGCCAGCAGCCCGGGCAGGGGGCAGCTTGGGGCCAACGTC.

This clone was observed many times. Read data end 3 residues before the CDR3 end; the end is taken from the germline J gene. The V and J genes are TRBV20-1 and TRBJ1-6; maybe TRBD1 (5 bases). The CDR3 consists of 15 residues. V lost 0 bases and J lost 5, with 11 bases in between. Per germline, CDR1 DFQATT and CDR2 SNEGSKA (reference sequence). CDR3 region: CSARDPQGDNSPLHF. The DNA read from the CDR3 is TGCAGTGCTAGAGATCCCCAGGGCGATAATTCACCC.

This clone was counted at least ten times. The CDR3 sequence: CASGSNDNYNEQFF. The DNA read from the CDR3 is TGTGCTAGTGGTTCGAACGACAACTACAATGAG. J is TRBJ2-1 and V is TRBV12-5; no clear D gene. The read terminates 3 residues before the CDR3 end, so the remaining end is supplied by the germline J gene. Trimming cost V 4 bases and J 3 bases, with 10 bases left between them. The CDR3 extends over 14 amino acids. Per the germline V gene, CDR1 is LGHNT and CDR2 is FRNRAP.

This clone has a count of ten or more. The read falls 3 residues short of the CDR3 end, and the missing part is taken from the germline J gene. This chain uses TRBV7-2 with TRBJ2-3, with 7 bases that match TRBD1. The CDR3 sequence is 15 residues long. CDR1 and CDR2 (germline): SGHTA, FQGNSA. V was clipped by 3 bases and J by 4 bases; unmatched bases: 7. CDR3 in amino acids: CASSFLIGGADTQYF. CDR3 DNA (partial): TGTGCCAGCAGCTTTCTGATAGGGGGCGCAGATACG.

This clone has a count of ten or more. The CDR3 end lies 3 residues beyond the end of the read and is filled in from the germline J gene. The rearrangement links TRBV28 to TRBJ1-5, with a weak D call TRBD1 (6 bases). This CDR3 is built from 17 residues. The germline V gene encodes CDR1 MDHEN and CDR2 SYDVKM. V was cut by 5 bases and J by 0 bases, with 17 bases left in between. Incomplete CDR3 DNA: TGTGCCAGCAGTCTCATTAAGGGGGTCCCTAGCAATCAGCCC. Translated, it gives CASSLIKGVPSNQP. The CDR3 in its entirety is CASSLIKGVPSNQPQHF.

The sample holds many counts of this clone. The DNA ends 3 residues before the CDR3 does, and the rest of the CDR3 is filled in from the germline J gene. This chain uses TRBV5-1 with TRBJ2-1, with 11 bases fitting TRBD2. Germline values: CDR1 SGHRS, CDR2 YFSETQ. The CDR3 runs to 16 residues. With V trimmed by 3 bases and J by 5 bases, 7 bases remained unmatched. The CDR3 reads CASSSLAGGQNNEQFF. CDR3 DNA (partial): TGCGCCAGCAGCTCGCTAGCGGGGGGCCAGAACAATGAG.

This clone appeared many times. The read comes to an end 3 residues before the CDR3 does, leaving the germline J gene to fill in the end. This sequence joins TRBV29-1 and TRBJ2-2, with TRBD1 matching over 11 bases. This CDR3 has 14 residues. Per the germline V gene, CDR1 is SQVTM and CDR2 is ANQGSEA. The V and J ends lost 6 bases and 6 bases, in that order; junction bases with no gene match: 6. Here the CDR3 reads CSVPGQGDSGELFF. The DNA read from the CDR3 is TGCAGCGTCCCGGGACAGGGGGACTCCGGGGAG.

In its sample, this clone was seen many times. The read gets to within 3 residues of the CDR3 end, and the germline J gene fills in the rest. The chain combines TRBV6-4 with TRBJ2-1; D possibly corresponds to TRBD2 (6 bases). The CDR3 loop spans 14 amino acids. V gave up 5 bases and J gave up 7 bases, with 15 bases separating them. Per the germline V gene, CDR1 is MRHNA and CDR2 is SNTAGT. The CDR3 spells CASSPRDSHNEQFF. The CDR3 bases that were read are TGTGCCAGCAGTCCGAGGGACTCACATAATGAG.